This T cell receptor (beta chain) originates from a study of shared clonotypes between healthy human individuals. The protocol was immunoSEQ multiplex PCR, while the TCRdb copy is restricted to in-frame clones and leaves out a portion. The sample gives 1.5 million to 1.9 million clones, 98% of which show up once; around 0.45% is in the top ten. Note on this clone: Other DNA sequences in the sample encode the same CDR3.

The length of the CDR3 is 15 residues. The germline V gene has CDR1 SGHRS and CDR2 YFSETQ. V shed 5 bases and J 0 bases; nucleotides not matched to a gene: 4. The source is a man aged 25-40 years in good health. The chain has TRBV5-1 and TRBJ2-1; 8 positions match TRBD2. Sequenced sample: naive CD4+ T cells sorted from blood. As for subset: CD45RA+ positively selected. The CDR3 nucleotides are TGCGCCAGCAGTTTAGCGGGAACCTCCTACAATGAGCAGTTCTTC. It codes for CASSLAGTSYNEQFF.